This paragraph covers one TCR beta chain sequence. This sample stems from a study of blood T cell repertoires in COVID-19. Study context: PBMCs, B-cell-depleted T cells, or T cells provided the cDNA or gDNA that made up the material.

The CDR3 has 13 residues. Germline V gene data show CDR1 as MDHEN and CDR2 as SYDVKM. V was cut by 2 bases and J by 4 bases, with 3 bases left in between. In the authors' methods: Counts of nucleated cells, estimated from reference gene primer amplification, were obtained. TCRdb keeps only in-frame clones here, not all; method: immunoSEQ multiplex PCR. V, J and clone size reflect that table, while D and trimming were determined from the DNA. Of some 390,000 clones listed, around 84% were seen once; the top ten hold 3%. The J gene is TRBJ2-6, the V gene TRBV28; D is ambiguous. Sequenced input: peripheral blood. This receptor was obtained from a human donor in a cohort sampled during active COVID-19. The CDR3 DNA is TGTGCCAGCAGTTTACGGGGGGCCAACGTCCTGACTTTC. Encoded protein: CASSLRGANVLTF.